This T cell receptor (beta chain) emerged from a study of T cells after yellow fever vaccination. Study-wide results and limits: Re-detected after boosting: most primary clones, 96% of CD4 and roughly 90% of CD8. Although most clonotypes did not, a small share appeared in both CD4 and CD8 compartments. A faster peak, day 5 versus 15, was reached by the weaker secondary response.

In making TCR cDNA, 5'RACE template switching added a universal primer site and UMIs to it. TCRdb ran MiXCR on the 5' RACE reads and lists one entry per CDR3 protein. The data contain over 85,000 distinct CDR3 sequences, roughly 10% of them singletons. The CDR3 is 14 amino acids. CDR1 is MGHRA and CDR2 is YSYEKL in the germline V gene. Between the trimmed V and J ends, which lost 0 bases and 5 bases, there was a span of 10 bases. The gene calls are TRBV4-1 and TRBJ2-5; D ambiguous. The starting material was CD8+ T cells not binding an NS4B(214-222) dextramer, sorted from PBMCs, obtained about 2 weeks after the first yellow fever vaccination. This clonotype was obtained from a man aged 18 to 29 who received the YFV17D yellow fever vaccine. The CDR3 coding sequence is TGCGCCAGCAGCCAAGAATACCTGGTGGAGACCCAGTACTTC. It codes for CASSQEYLVETQYF.